This T cell receptor beta chain is from a study of T cell responses to AZD1222 COVID-19 vaccine (dated by TCRdb to the early 2020s). Background for the entire study: A total of 233 trial participants underwent TCR sequencing, of whom about 200 had received two doses of AZD1222 and 26 had received two doses of the MenACWY control vaccine. Enrollment into the trials was organized by age into subgroups of 18-55, 56-69 and 70-plus years, and those subgroups contained around 150, 28 and 57 TCR-sequenced participants, respectively.

V drops 1 base and J drops 5 bases, leaving 10 bases in between. Counted from cysteine to phenylalanine, this CDR3 has 14 amino acids. The DNA shown is the 42-base CDR3, in frame from base 1. CDR1 and CDR2 are read off the germline V gene as SGHRS and YFSETQ. The CDR3 regions of human TCRbeta chains were analyzed by immunosequencing. Per the authors' processing: Repertoire TCRs were checked for matches against a reference library of SARS-CoV-2-specific TCRs that had been generated using the MIRA antigen-specificity platform. Breadth was defined as the fraction of unique TCRs that were SARS-CoV-2-associated. Depth was defined as the fraction of total T cells that were SARS-CoV-2-associated. Each spike-specific TCR was assigned to its reactive spike region and to a CD4 or CD8 class using the MIRA data. Log10-transformed breadth and depth values were compared by one-way ANOVA with Sidak's multiple comparisons tests. As stored in TCRdb, this immuneACCESS dataset retains in-frame rearrangements with V and J assigned. A fraction of the clones does not appear; measured against another copy, unresolved V genes explain less than half of the discrepancy, and the remainder lacks a known reason. The V and J calls and clone size come from that table; D and trimming were worked out from the DNA. The table for this sample lists more than 110,000 clones; almost 95% of them were counted only once. Of the sample, 3% to 4.5% is held by the ten largest clones.

On this clone: Its antigen has not been determined. Within one base of it there is no much larger clone, and no base qualities were kept.

The time point label for this specimen denotes: about 28 days (+/-7) after the second vaccine dose. Because spike-specific TCR depth and breadth did not differ between the two schedules, AZD1222 recipients who got a second dose at roughly 4 weeks were pooled with those who got a second dose at roughly 12 weeks. The vaccinee samples were drawn from two UK trials, COV001 and COV002, one of which was a single-blind randomized controlled phase 2/3 trial testing AZD1222 (ChAdOx1 nCoV-19) in healthy adults. Trial participant PBMC samples were collected at day 0 and day 28 after the second dose for TCRbeta chain sequencing. Study-level results and caveats: Conclusions about previously exposed vaccinees are limited because only a handful of AZD1222 recipients were SARS-CoV-2 seropositive at baseline. A significant rise in spike-specific TCR breadth and depth was observed after two AZD1222 doses relative to day 0 and relative to MenACWY recipients. Nearly half of unique spike-specific TCRs reportedly recognized epitopes outside regions mutated in the B.1.351 and B.1.1.7 variants. Because no day 14 peak-response samples were available, the repertoires could be characterized only after the peak T cell response. Vaccine-associated CD4 TCRs spanned the whole spike protein, with dominant responses in regions 160-218 and 743-854. The 56-69-year group was small, and its depth increase did not reach significance, likely because of low power. Most participants were white British and females outnumbered males, and the authors suggested that clonal diversity may have been underestimated.

The receptor chain draws on TRBV5-1 and TRBJ2-1, with the D gene call left open. This sequence was found in an adult who received the AZD1222 COVID-19 vaccine. This specimen consisted of peripheral blood, obtained 28 days after the second AZD1222 dose. The nucleotides are TGCGCCAGCAGCTTGCTGGCGGAGAACAATGAGCAGTTCTTC. Its protein product is CASSLLAENNEQFF.